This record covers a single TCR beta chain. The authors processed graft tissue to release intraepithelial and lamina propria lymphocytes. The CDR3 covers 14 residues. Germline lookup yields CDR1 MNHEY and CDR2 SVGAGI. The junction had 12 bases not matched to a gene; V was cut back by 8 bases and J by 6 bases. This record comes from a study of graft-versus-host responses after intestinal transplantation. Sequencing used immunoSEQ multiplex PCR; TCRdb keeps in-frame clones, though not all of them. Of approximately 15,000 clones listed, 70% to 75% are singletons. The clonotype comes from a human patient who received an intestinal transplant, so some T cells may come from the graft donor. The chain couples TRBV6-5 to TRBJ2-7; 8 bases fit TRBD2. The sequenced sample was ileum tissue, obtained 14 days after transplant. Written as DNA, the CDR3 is TGTGCCAGCGGGGGCGGTGGTAGCGGGACCGAGCAGTACTTC. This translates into CASGGGGSGTEQYF.